The T cell receptor beta chain described here comes from a study of OX40 agonist ivuxolimab in advanced cancers. Study information: The patients received ivuxolimab by intravenous route every 2 weeks at 0.01 to 10 mg/kg. Three patients showed partial responses: one hepatocellular carcinoma and two cutaneous melanoma cases.

General observations from the study: At 0.1-3.0 mg/kg, partial responders had clonal expansion among the lowest observed.

This clone was observed once. Its antigen is not known. Germline V gene sequence: CDR1 SGHTA, CDR2 FQGNSA. This CDR3 comprises 15 residues. Sequencing was performed with immunoSEQ multiplex PCR; in TCRdb, only in-frame clones are kept and a portion is missing. The sample records more than 50,000 clones, 84% being singletons. The source is an adult with an advanced solid tumor such as melanoma, head and neck, liver or kidney cancer. The chain carries TRBV7-2 and TRBJ2-5; 7 bases line up with TRBD1. Judging by the DNA end, TRBJ2-7 fits better; the J call may be wrong. The specimen comprised CD4+ or CD8+ T cells sorted from blood, sampled in a trial of the OX40 agonist ivuxolimab. As DNA, the CDR3 is TGTGCCAGCAGCTTCCGTCCCGGGACAGCCGACGAGCAGTACTTC. Translation: CASSFRPGTADEQYF.